The entry below describes one T cell receptor (beta chain). No antigen is known for it. The treatment here: 19 received Ad26.COV2.S at low or high dose, single or two shots; five or six received placebo; per-sample allocation not given. After the first vaccine or placebo injection, samples were drawn on day 63. This entry is derived from a study of Ad26.COV2.S vaccination and SARS-CoV-2 variants. Study in general: Once, or twice with 56 days between doses, Ad26.COV2.S was given intramuscularly.

TCRdb's copy holds only in-frame clones and misses some; the assay was immunoSEQ multiplex PCR. The sample records around 340,000 clones, 88% being singletons. The ends lost 0 bases at V and 4 bases at J; junction bases unmatched: 3. CDR1 ENHRY and CDR2 SYGVKD come from the germline V gene. The CDR3 loop spans 15 amino acids. General study results and limits: Placebo and vaccine recipients had non-spike TCR breadth that was similar.

The chain combines TRBV10-3 with TRBJ2-3, with 8 bases fitting TRBD1. The clonotype comes from a person aged 18 to 65 who received the Ad26.COV2.S COVID-19 vaccine or a placebo. Material: peripheral blood, obtained in a trial of Ad26.COV2.S vaccine versus placebo. This chain's CDR3 is CAISESGQGADTQYF. As DNA, the CDR3 is TGTGCCATCAGTGAGTCAGGACAGGGAGCAGATACGCAGTATTTT.